The clone carrying this T cell receptor beta chain was found many times. It was with unique molecular identifiers that the TCRbeta library was prepared. Via MiXCR, TCRdb re-called the PCR reads, giving one row per CDR3 protein. The sample has 330,000 or so distinct CDR3 sequences; 10% to 13% are singletons. This sample is part of a study of T-cell reconstitution after alpha-beta-depleted transplantation in children. The V end lost 6 bases, the J end lost 1 base, and 11 bases lay between the germline ends. The CDR3 length is 14 residues. This clonotype originated in a human donor who donated a stem cell graft to a child with acute lymphoblastic leukemia. The sequences come from PBMCs from the stem cell graft donor, collected from the stem cell graft. The J gene is TRBJ2-3, the V gene TRBV12-3 or TRBV12-4; the D gene could be TRBD1 or TRBD2 (5 bases each). The CDR3 bases are TGTGCCAGCAGCTCCCGGGACCGCACAGATACGCAGTATTTT. Translation: CASSSRDRTDTQYF.